One and the same sample provided the 16 T cell receptor beta chains below, sequenced in a study of T cells in localized non-small cell lung cancer. This table comes from immunoSEQ multiplex PCR, and its TCRdb copy is limited to in-frame clones, with some not included. The data show 45,000 to 60,000 clones, with about 85% seen just once and about 20% held by the top ten. This specimen consisted of peripheral blood, obtained before any cancer treatment. These receptors were obtained from a female donor at least 60 years old with stage II squamous cell lung carcinoma.

The chain has TRBV29-1 and TRBJ1-2; 9 bases align to TRBD1. The CDR3 spans 13 residues. V lost 6 bases, J lost 8 bases, and 10 bases stayed unmatched. CDR1 SQVTM and CDR2 ANQGSEA come from the germline V gene. CDR3 sequence: CSVLTGTGMGYTF. In nucleotides, the CDR3 is TGCAGCGTCCTTACCGGGACAGGGATGGGCTACACCTTC.

The rearrangement uses TRBV4-3 and TRBJ2-6, with a weak D call TRBD2 (5 bases). This CDR3 has 17 amino acids. Per germline, CDR1 LGHNA and CDR2 YSLEER. The ends were cut back, 5 bases at V and 4 bases at J, with 18 bases in the middle. CDR3 sequence (DNA): TGCGCCAGCAGCGAGACCCGGGGAGTGAGAGGGGCCAACGTCCTGACTTTC. Its translation: CASSETRGVRGANVLTF.

The V gene is TRBV5-6, the J gene TRBJ2-5, with D possibly TRBD2 on 6 matching bases. The CDR3 totals 15 residues. V was trimmed by 2 bases and J by 3 bases, leaving 14 bases between them. Germline V gene sequence: CDR1 SGHDT, CDR2 YYEEEE. The CDR3 loop reads CASSLPGLGEETQYF. For the CDR3, the DNA is TGTGCCAGCAGCTTACCGGGACTCGGGGAAGAGACCCAGTACTTC.

This clone was detected only a few times. The chain employs TRBV27 and TRBJ1-4; D is possibly TRBD1 (6 bases). The CDR3 has 15 amino acids. CDR1 MNHEY and CDR2 SMNVEV come from the germline V gene (reference sequence). V was cut by 2 bases and J by 13 bases, with 20 bases left in between. CDR3: CASSLRFQGKGGLFF. The DNA for the CDR3 is TGTGCCAGCAGTTTAAGGTTCCAGGGGAAGGGCGGACTGTTTTTT.

The V and J genes are TRBV4-1 and TRBJ1-4; possible D gene TRBD1, 6 bases. CDR1 is MGHRA and CDR2 is YSYEKL in the germline V gene. This CDR3 contains 14 residues. The ends were cut back, 4 bases at V and 3 bases at J, with 9 bases in the middle. The CDR3 DNA follows: TGCGCCAGCAGCCCAAAGGGGGCTAATGAAAAACTGTTTTTT. Its protein product is CASSPKGANEKLFF.

This clone has just a few counts. V is TRBV19 and J is TRBJ1-5; 7 bases are shared with TRBD1. Per germline, CDR1 LNHDA and CDR2 SQIVND (reference sequence). V lost 5 bases, J lost 2 bases, and 6 bases stayed unmatched. The CDR3 runs 15 residues. Here the CDR3 reads CASSPGGRGNQPQHF. The CDR3 DNA follows: TGTGCCAGTAGTCCAGGGGGGAGAGGCAATCAGCCCCAGCATTTT.

The chain employs TRBV5-1 and TRBJ2-5, with 7 bases aligning to TRBD1. Losses at the gene ends were 4 bases for V and 2 bases for J; bases not matched to a gene: 5. Germline V CDR1 and CDR2: SGHRS, YFSETQ. The CDR3 sequence is 14 residues long. Here the CDR3 reads CASSGGQNQETQYF. CDR3 in DNA: TGCGCCAGCAGCGGGGGACAGAATCAAGAGACCCAGTACTTC.

The V gene is TRBV14, the J gene TRBJ2-5, with TRBD1 matching over 10 bases. The V gene's germline CDR1 is SGHDN and CDR2 FVKESK. The CDR3 is made up of 16 amino acids. J was trimmed by 4 bases and V by 3 bases; bases with no gene match: 8. In DNA, the CDR3 is TGTGCCAGCAGCCAGTCCGGGACAGGGGTTAGAGAGACCCAGTACTTC. It encodes CASSQSGTGVRETQYF.

The rearrangement uses TRBV4-2 and TRBJ1-2, with 12 nucleotides matching TRBD1. This CDR3 spans 15 amino acids. Germline V CDR1 and CDR2: LGHNA, YNFKEQ. Trimming removed 3 bases from V and 8 bases from J; junction bases left unmatched: 7. The CDR3 sequence: CASSQAGQGAPGYTF. For the CDR3, the DNA is TGTGCCAGCAGCCAGGCGGGACAGGGGGCGCCCGGCTACACCTTC.

The rearrangement uses TRBV5-1 and TRBJ2-2, with D perhaps matching TRBD1 (6 bases). Germline-derived CDR1 and CDR2 are SGHRS and YFSETQ. CDR3 length equals 16 residues. V lost 4 bases, J lost 4 bases, and 17 bases lay in between. In nucleotides, the CDR3 is TGCGCCAGCAGCACTGGACAGATAAACCCCACCGGGGAGCTGTTTTTT. This translates into CASSTGQINPTGELFF. The entire variable domain, with the rest obtained from reference TRBV5-1 and TRBJ2-2, is as follows: KAGVTQTPRYLIKTRGQQVTLSCSPISGHRSVSWYQQTPGQGLQFLFEYFSETQRNKGNFPGRFSGRQFSNSRSEMNVSTLELGDSALYLCASSTGQINPTGELFFGEGSRLTVL.

This clone appeared a single time. Here the CDR3 DNA reads TGTGCCAGCAGCGCGGTGACAACCGCCTATGGCTACACCTTC. The encoded protein is CASSAVTTAYGYTF. V and J are TRBV9 and TRBJ1-2; D remains unclear. Per the germline V gene, CDR1 is SGDLS and CDR2 is YYNGEE. CDR3 length: 14 amino acids. Trimming took 3 bases from V and 4 from J, leaving 13 bases between them. Variable domain in full (rest from reference TRBV9 and TRBJ1-2): DSGVTQTPKHLITATGQRVTLRCSPRSGDLSVYWYQQSLDQGLQFLIQYYNGEERAKGNILERFSAQQFPDLHSELNLSSLELGDSALYFCASSAVTTAYGYTFGSGTRLTVV.

The chain carries TRBV5-6 and TRBJ1-4, with D uncertain. The CDR3 has 14 residues. Germline V gene sequence: CDR1 SGHDT, CDR2 YYEEEE. The V end was cut by 5 bases, the J end by 1 base, with 9 bases between. The CDR3 coding sequence is TGTGCCAGCAGGTCCCGGGTAACTAATGAAAAACTGTTTTTT. This sequence encodes CASRSRVTNEKLFF.

The chain links TRBV19 to TRBJ1-5; maybe TRBD1 (6 bases). This CDR3 spans 13 amino acids. From germline, CDR1 is LNHDA and CDR2 SQIVND (reference sequence). Trimming shortened V by 7 bases and J by 4 bases, and 11 bases separated the two germline ends. This CDR3 is CASNDRLNQPQHF. The CDR3, as DNA: TGTGCCAGTAACGACAGGCTAAATCAGCCCCAGCATTTT.

V is TRBV7-6 and J is TRBJ1-1; D is unclear. Germline V lookup: CDR1 SGHVS, CDR2 FNYEAQ. Trimming removed 5 bases from V and 3 bases from J, with 10 bases in between. This CDR3 comprises 13 residues. The DNA of the CDR3 is TGTGCCAGCAGCCCCTTAAGCCACACTGAAGCTTTCTTT. Residues: CASSPLSHTEAFF.

The table lists this clone with a count of one. The gene calls are TRBV5-4 and TRBJ2-7; 7 bases are shared with TRBD1. CDR1 SGHNT and CDR2 YYREEE come from the germline V gene (reference sequence). This CDR3 region has 14 residues. Losses at the gene ends were 2 bases for V and 5 bases for J; bases not matched to a gene: 7. Written as DNA, the CDR3 is TGTGCCAGCAGCTTCCCGACAGGGAGAAACGAGCAGTACTTC. Translation: CASSFPTGRNEQYF.

The rearrangement links TRBV2 to TRBJ2-3; D uncertain. The CDR3 covers 12 residues. V was pared by 7 bases and J by 5 bases, with 10 bases between. The germline CDR1 and CDR2 sequences are SNHLY and FYNNEI. For the CDR3, the DNA is TGTGCCAGCACCCTGGTTGGAGATACGCAGTATTTT. This codes for CASTLVGDTQYF.